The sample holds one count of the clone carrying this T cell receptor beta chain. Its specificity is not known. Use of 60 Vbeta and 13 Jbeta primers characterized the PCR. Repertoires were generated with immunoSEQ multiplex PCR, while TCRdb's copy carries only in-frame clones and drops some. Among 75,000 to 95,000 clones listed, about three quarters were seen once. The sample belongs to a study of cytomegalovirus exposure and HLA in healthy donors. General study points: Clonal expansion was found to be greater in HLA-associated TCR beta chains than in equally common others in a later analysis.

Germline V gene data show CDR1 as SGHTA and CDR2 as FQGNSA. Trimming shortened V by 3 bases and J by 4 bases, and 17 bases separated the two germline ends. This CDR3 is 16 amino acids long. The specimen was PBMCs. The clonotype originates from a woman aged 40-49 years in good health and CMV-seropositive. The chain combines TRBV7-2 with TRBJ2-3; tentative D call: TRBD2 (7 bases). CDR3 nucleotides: TGTGCCAGCAGCTTTCGCGGGGGCCCCTCCGCAGATACGCAGTATTTT. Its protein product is CASSFRGGPSADTQYF.